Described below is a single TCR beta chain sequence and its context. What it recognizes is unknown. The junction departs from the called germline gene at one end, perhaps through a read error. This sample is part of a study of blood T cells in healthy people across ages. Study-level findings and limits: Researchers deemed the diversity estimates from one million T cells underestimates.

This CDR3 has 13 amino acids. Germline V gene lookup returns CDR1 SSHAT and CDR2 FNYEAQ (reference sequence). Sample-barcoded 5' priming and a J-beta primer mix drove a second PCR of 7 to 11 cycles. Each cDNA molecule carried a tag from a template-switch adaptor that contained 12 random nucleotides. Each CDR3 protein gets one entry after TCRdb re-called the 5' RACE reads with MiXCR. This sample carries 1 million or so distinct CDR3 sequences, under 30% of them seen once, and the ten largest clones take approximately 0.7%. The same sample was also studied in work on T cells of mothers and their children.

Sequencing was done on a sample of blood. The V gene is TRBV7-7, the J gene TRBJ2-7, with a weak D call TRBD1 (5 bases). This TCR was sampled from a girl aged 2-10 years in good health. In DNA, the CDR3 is TGTGCTAGCAGCTTAGGGGAACAGTACGAGCAGTACTTC. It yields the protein CASSLGEQYEQYF. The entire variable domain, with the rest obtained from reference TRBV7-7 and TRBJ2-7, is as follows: GAGVSQSPRYKVTKRGQDVTLRCDPISSHATLYWYQQALGQGPEFLTYFNYEAQPDKSGLPSDRFSAERPEGSISTLTIQRTEQRDSAMYRCASSLGEQYEQYFGPGTRLTVT.